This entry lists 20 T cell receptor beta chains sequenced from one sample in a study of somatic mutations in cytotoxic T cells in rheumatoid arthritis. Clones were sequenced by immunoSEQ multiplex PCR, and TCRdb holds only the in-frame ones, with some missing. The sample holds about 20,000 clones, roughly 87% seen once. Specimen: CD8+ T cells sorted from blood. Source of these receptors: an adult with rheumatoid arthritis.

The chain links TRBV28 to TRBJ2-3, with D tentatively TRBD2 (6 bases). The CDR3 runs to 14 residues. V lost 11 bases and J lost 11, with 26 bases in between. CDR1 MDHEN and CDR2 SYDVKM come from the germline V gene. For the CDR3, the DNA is TGTGCCCACCAGCGCCCCTTCCCCGGGACTTGGCAGTATTTT. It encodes CAHQRPFPGTWQYF.

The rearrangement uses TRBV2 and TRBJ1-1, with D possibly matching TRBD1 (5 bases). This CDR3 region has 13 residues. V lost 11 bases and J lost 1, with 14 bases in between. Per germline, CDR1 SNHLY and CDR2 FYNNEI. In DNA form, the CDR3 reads TGTGCCTTGCTGGGGCCGTCGAACACTGAAGCTTTCTTT. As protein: CALLGPSNTEAFF.

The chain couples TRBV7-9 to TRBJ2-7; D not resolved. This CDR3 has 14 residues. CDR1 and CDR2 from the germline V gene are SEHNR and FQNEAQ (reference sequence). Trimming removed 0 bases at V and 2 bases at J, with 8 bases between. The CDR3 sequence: CASSLADGTYEQYF. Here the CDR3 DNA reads TGTGCCAGCAGCTTAGCAGACGGTACCTACGAGCAGTACTTC.

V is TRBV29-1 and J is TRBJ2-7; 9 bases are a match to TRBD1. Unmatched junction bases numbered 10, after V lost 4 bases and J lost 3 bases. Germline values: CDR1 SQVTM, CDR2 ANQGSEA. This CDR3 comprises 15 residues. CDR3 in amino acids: CSVGAPRDRVYEQYF. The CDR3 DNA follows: TGCAGCGTTGGAGCCCCCCGGGACAGGGTCTACGAGCAGTACTTC.

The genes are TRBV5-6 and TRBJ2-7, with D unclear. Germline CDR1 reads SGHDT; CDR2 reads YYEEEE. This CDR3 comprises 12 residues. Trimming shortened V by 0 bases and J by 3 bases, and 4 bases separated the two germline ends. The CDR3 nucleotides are TGTGCCAGCAGCTTGGGAGGCTACGAGCAGTACTTC. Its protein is CASSLGGYEQYF.

The CDR3 DNA follows: TGCGCCAGCAGCCCAATACGGGGCACTGAAGCTTTCTTT. Translating gives CASSPIRGTEAFF. The J gene is TRBJ1-1, the V gene TRBV4-3; no clear D. Between the trimmed V and J ends, which lost 4 bases and 4 bases, there was a span of 10 bases. This CDR3 has 13 amino acids. Germline CDR1 LGHNA, CDR2 YSLEER.

The CDR3 region is CASSSIGDDNEKLFF. Here the CDR3 DNA reads TGTGCCAGCAGTTCAATCGGGGATGATAATGAAAAACTGTTTTTT. V and J are TRBV27 and TRBJ1-4; D remains ambiguous. The V gene lost 4 bases and the J gene lost 4 bases, with 13 bases spanning the gap. The CDR3 runs 15 residues. Germline values: CDR1 MNHEY, CDR2 SMNVEV (reference sequence).

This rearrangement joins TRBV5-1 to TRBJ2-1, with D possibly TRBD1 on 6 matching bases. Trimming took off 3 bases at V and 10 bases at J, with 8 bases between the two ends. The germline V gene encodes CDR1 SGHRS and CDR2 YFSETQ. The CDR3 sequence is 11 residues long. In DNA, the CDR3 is TGCGCCAGCAGCTACGGACAGGAGCAGTTCTTC. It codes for CASSYGQEQFF.

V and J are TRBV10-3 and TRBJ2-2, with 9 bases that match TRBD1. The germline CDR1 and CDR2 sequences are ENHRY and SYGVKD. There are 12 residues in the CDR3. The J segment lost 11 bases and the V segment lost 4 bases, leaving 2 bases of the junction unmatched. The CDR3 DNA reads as TGTGCCATCAGTGGACAGGGGGTAGAGCTGTTTTTT. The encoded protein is CAISGQGVELFF.

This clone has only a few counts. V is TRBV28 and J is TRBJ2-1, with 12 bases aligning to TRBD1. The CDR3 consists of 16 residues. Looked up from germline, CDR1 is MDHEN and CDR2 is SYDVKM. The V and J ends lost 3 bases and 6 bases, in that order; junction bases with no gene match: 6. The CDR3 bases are TGTGCCAGCAGTTTGGCGGGACAGGGGGCGGTCAATGAGCAGTTCTTC. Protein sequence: CASSLAGQGAVNEQFF.

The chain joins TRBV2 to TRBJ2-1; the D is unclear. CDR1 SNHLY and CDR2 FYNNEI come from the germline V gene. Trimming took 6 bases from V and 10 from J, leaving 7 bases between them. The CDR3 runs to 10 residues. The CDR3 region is CASRGLEQFF. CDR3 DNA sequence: TGTGCCAGCAGGGGATTAGAGCAGTTCTTC.

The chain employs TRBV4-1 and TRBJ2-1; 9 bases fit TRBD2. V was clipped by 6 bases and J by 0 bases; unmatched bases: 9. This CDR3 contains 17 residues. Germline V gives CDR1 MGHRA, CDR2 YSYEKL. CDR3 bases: TGCGCCAGCAGTTACCGCGGGAGGGTTGACTCCTACAATGAGCAGTTCTTC. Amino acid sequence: CASSYRGRVDSYNEQFF.

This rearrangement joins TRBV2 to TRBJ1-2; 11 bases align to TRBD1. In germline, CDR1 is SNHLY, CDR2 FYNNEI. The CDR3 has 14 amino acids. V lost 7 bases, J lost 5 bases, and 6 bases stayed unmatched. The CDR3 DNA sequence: TGTGCCAGCACTCCGGGACAGGGGGATTATGGCTACACCTTC. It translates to CASTPGQGDYGYTF.

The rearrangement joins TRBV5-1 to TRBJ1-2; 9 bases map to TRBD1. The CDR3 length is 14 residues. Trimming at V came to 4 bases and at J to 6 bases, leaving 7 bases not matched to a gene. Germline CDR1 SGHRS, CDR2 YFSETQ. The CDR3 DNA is TGCGCCAGCAGCATCGACAGGGGGTTTGATGGCTACACCTTC. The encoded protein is CASSIDRGFDGYTF.

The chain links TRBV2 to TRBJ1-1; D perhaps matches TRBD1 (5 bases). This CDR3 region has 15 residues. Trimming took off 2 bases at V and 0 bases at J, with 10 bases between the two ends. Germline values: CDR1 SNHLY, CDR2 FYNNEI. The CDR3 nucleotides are TGTGCCAGCAGTGAAACAGGCTGGATGAACACTGAAGCTTTCTTT. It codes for CASSETGWMNTEAFF.

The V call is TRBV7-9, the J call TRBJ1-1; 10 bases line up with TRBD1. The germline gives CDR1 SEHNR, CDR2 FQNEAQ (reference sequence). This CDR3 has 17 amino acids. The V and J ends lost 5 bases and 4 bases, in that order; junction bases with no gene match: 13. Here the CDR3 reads CASSSSYGQGGFTEAFF. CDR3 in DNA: TGTGCCAGCAGCAGTTCCTATGGACAGGGGGGATTCACTGAAGCTTTCTTT.

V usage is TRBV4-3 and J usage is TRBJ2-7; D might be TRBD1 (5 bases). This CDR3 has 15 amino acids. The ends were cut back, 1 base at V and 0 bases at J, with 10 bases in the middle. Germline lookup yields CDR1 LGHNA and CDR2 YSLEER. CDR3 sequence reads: CASSQAQGSSYEQYF. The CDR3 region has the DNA TGCGCCAGCAGCCAAGCGCAGGGAAGCTCCTACGAGCAGTACTTC.

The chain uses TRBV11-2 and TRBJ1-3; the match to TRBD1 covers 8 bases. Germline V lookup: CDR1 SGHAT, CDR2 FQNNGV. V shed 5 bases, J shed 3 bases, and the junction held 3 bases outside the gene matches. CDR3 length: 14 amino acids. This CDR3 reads CASSLRGHGNTIYF. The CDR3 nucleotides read TGTGCCAGCAGCCTCAGGGGGCATGGAAACACCATATATTTT.

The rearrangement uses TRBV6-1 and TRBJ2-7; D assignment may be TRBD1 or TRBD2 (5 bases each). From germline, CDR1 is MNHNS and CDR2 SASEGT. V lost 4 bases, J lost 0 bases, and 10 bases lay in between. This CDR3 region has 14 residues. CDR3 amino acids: CASSGDGASYEQYF. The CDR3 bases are TGTGCCAGCAGTGGAGACGGGGCCTCCTACGAGCAGTACTTC.

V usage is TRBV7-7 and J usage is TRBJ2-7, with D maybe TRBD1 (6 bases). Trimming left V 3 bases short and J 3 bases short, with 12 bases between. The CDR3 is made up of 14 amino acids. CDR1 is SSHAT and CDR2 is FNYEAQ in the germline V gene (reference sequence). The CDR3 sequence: CASSLGAGDYEQYF. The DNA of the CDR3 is TGTGCCAGCAGCTTGGGGGCAGGGGACTACGAGCAGTACTTC.